Listed below are T cell receptor beta chains from one sample, sequenced in a study of CD8 T cells in ankylosing spondylitis. One entry per CDR3 protein, called by TCRdb with MiXCR from the 5' RACE reads. The sample records about 250,000 distinct CDR3 sequences, roughly 32% being singletons. Material for sequencing was blood, either unsorted or a sorted T cell fraction (not recorded which). These TCRs come from a male donor with ankylosing spondylitis or in good health (not recorded which). Both conserved end residues are part of each CDR3. D genes are given only for firm matches. Some rows mark clone size as missing; the rest say once, few, many or name a class of expanded clone.

TRBD2	TRBV20-1	many	TRBJ2-7	TGCAGTGCTAGAGAAGGGAGGGGCATAGACTACGAGCAGTACTTC	CSAREGRGIDYEQYF
-	TRBV12-3/TRBV12-4	few	TRBJ2-7	TGTGCCAGCAGTTTGGAGGCAGCCTCGACCTACGAGCAGTACTTC	CASSLEAASTYEQYF
TRBD1	TRBV10-2	-	TRBJ1-5	TGCGCCAGCAGTACTGCGGACAGGGGAGGCAATCAGCCCCAGCATTTT	CASSTADRGGNQPQHF
-	TRBV10-1	few	TRBJ2-1	TGCGCCAGCAGTGAGTCCCCCTACCTGGGCGGGGGCCTTTTCAATGAGCAGTTCTTC	CASSESPYLGGGLFNEQFF
TRBD1	TRBV25-1	few	TRBJ2-3	TGTGCCAGCAGTGAATTAGGGACAGGGGGTGCAGATACGCAGTATTTT	CASSELGTGGADTQYF
-	TRBV10-3	few	TRBJ1-4	TGTGCCATCAGTGAGTCCGGAAATGAAAAACTGTTTTTT	CAISESGNEKLFF
-	TRBV5-5	once	TRBJ2-5	TGTGCCAGCAACTATGTCGGGGAGACCCAGTACTTC	CASNYVGETQYF
-	TRBV6-1	once	TRBJ1-2	TGTGCCAGCAGTGAAGGGTTCTATGGCTACACCTTC	CASSEGFYGYTF
-	TRBV20-1	few	TRBJ1-1	TGCAGTGCTAGAGAGGGGCAGGCTGAAGCTTTCTTT	CSAREGQAEAFF
-	TRBV29-1	few	TRBJ2-1	TGCAGCGTTGAAGGCCTAGCCCAAAATGAGCAGTTCTTC	CSVEGLAQNEQFF
TRBD1	TRBV27	-	TRBJ2-1	TGTGCCAGCAGTCAACTCCTTGGGACAGCCATCAATGAGCAGTTCTTC	CASSQLLGTAINEQFF
-	TRBV20-1	few	TRBJ1-2	TGCAGTGCCGCGGACATGCGGTCCGCTGGCTACACCTTC	CSAADMRSAGYTF
-	TRBV5-6	few	TRBJ1-2	TGTGCCAGCAGCGGCCCCCGGGCCCCTTATACGGGCTACACCTTC	CASSGPRAPYTGYTF
-	TRBV15	-	TRBJ2-4	TGTGCCACCAGCCGTCCCCTGAGTTTAGCCAAAAACATTCAGTACTTC	CATSRPLSLAKNIQYF
TRBD2	TRBV12-3/TRBV12-4	-	TRBJ2-3	TGTGCCAGCACCGGGGGACTAGACCAGTATTTT	CASTGGLDQYF
-	TRBV12-3/TRBV12-4	-	TRBJ1-3	TGTGCCAGCAGTTTTAATGGGGTAGCCGGAAACACCATATATTTT	CASSFNGVAGNTIYF
-	TRBV30	-	TRBJ1-1	TGTGCCGGGACATGGGGTAACACTGAAGCTTTCTTT	CAGTWGNTEAFF
-	TRBV12-3/TRBV12-4	-	TRBJ1-5	TGTGCCAGCAGTTTGGACCGGCTGGCCCAGCATTTT	CASSLDRLAQHF
TRBD2	TRBV6-1	few	TRBJ2-3	TGTGCCAGCAGGCTAGCGGGGACGGATACGCAGTATTTT	CASRLAGTDTQYF
TRBD1	TRBV20-1	few	TRBJ2-3	TGCAGTGCTCGCAGACAGGGGCACGCGGATACGCAGTATTTT	CSARRQGHADTQYF
-	TRBV4-1	few	TRBJ2-1	TGCGCCAGCAGCCAAGAGAGGGTTGCCTCCTACAATGAGCAGTTCTTC	CASSQERVASYNEQFF
-	TRBV5-1	few	TRBJ1-2	TGCGCCAGCAGCTTGGCCCCAGGGGTGGGCTATGGCTACACCTTC	CASSLAPGVGYGYTF
-	TRBV7-2	-	TRBJ2-3	TGTGCCAGCAGCTTAGGGTTTAGCGACACAGATACGCAGTATTTT	CASSLGFSDTDTQYF
-	TRBV12-3/TRBV12-4	-	TRBJ2-2	TGTGCCAGCACCTGGCCTCTCCGCACCGGGGAGCTGTTTTTT	CASTWPLRTGELFF
TRBD1	TRBV20-1	few	TRBJ2-2	TGCAGTGCCAGTGGACAGGGGGCCCCGGCAAGCACCGGGGAGCTGTTTTTT	CSASGQGAPASTGELFF
TRBD1	TRBV6-1	few	TRBJ1-1	TGTGCCAGCAGTCTAGGGACAGGGATCGCTGAAGCTTTCTTT	CASSLGTGIAEAFF
TRBD2	TRBV6-1	-	TRBJ2-5	TGTGCCAGCAGGGGACTAGCGGGGGGACCGGGGACCCAGTACTTC	CASRGLAGGPGTQYF
-	TRBV20-1	few	TRBJ1-1	TGCAGTGCTATCCTCGCCTGGAACACTGAAGCTTTCTTT	CSAILAWNTEAFF
-	TRBV28	few	TRBJ2-1	TGTGCCAGCAGTTTACCCCGGGACATAAGCTCCTACAATGAGCAGTTCTTC	CASSLPRDISSYNEQFF
-	TRBV4-2	once	TRBJ1-1	TGTGCCAGCAGCCCTTCTCGGGCAGGGTCTGAAGCTTTCTTT	CASSPSRAGSEAFF
-	TRBV29-1	-	TRBJ2-3	TGCAGCGTTGAAGGGTTGGGGGGACTCCAGAGGGATACGCAGTATTTT	CSVEGLGGLQRDTQYF
TRBD2	TRBV20-1	-	TRBJ2-3	TGCAGTGCTGGAAGACTAGCGGGGGCCACAGATACGCAGTATTTT	CSAGRLAGATDTQYF
TRBD1	TRBV28	few	TRBJ1-2	TGTGCCAGCAGTTTATCGTTCGGCAGGGGGGGCTATGGCTACACCTTC	CASSLSFGRGGYGYTF
-	TRBV29-1	-	TRBJ2-7	TGCAGCGTTGAATCCTTAACCTACGACCAGTACTTC	CSVESLTYDQYF
-	TRBV7-2	-	TRBJ2-7	TGTGCCAGCAGCTTAGTTTGGTCTCCCCACGAGCAGTACTTC	CASSLVWSPHEQYF
-	TRBV30	-	TRBJ2-3	TGTGCCTGGAGTTTATGGTACAGCACAGATACGCAGTATTTT	CAWSLWYSTDTQYF
TRBD1	TRBV12-3/TRBV12-4	-	TRBJ2-7	TGTGCCAGCAGCAAGGACAGGGACTTCTACGAGCAGTACTTC	CASSKDRDFYEQYF
-	TRBV27	many	TRBJ2-6	TGTGCCAGCAGACCCTCTGGGGCCAACGTCCTGACTTTC	CASRPSGANVLTF
TRBD2	TRBV28	-	TRBJ2-5	TGTGCCAGCAGAAACGAAAATCTACTAGCGGGGGCAGAGACCCAGTACTTC	CASRNENLLAGAETQYF
TRBD2	TRBV5-4	-	TRBJ2-7	TGTGCCAGCAGTCTGATGAGCGGGGGGGCAACCGAGCAGTACTTC	CASSLMSGGATEQYF
-	TRBV5-1	-	TRBJ2-3	TGCGCCAGCAGCTTGGAGGGACGGCCGGTAGATACGCAGTATTTT	CASSLEGRPVDTQYF